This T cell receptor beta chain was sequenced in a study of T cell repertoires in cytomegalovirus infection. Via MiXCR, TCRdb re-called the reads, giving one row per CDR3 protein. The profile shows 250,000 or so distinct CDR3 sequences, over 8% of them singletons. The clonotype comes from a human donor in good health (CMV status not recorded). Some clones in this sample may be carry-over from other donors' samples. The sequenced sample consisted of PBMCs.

CDR3 loop: CASRLVGQDTEAFF. The CDR3 DNA reads TGCGCCAGCCGCCTTGTCGGACAGGACACTGAAGCTTTCTTT. V usage is TRBV5-1 and J usage is TRBJ1-1, with TRBD1 matching 7 bases. V gave up 7 bases and J gave up 3 bases; unmatched junction bases: 9. CDR1 is SGHRS and CDR2 is YFSETQ in the germline V gene. The CDR3 consists of 14 residues. Drawing the rest from reference TRBV5-1 and TRBJ1-1, the complete variable domain is KAGVTQTPRYLIKTRGQQVTLSCSPISGHRSVSWYQQTPGQGLQFLFEYFSETQRNKGNFPGRFSGRQFSNSRSEMNVSTLELGDSALYLCASRLVGQDTEAFFGQGTRLTVV.